Sequencing of this T cell receptor beta chain was carried out in a study of blood T cell repertoires in COVID-19. At the level of the study: Researchers got acute and convalescent COVID-19 samples from the United States, Italy and Spain.

Source study methods: It was from reference gene primer amplification that nucleated cell counts were estimated. Assay: immunoSEQ multiplex PCR; the TCRdb copy retains only in-frame clones and omits some. The V and J calls and the clone size are those of that table, but D and trimming were determined from the DNA. The sample lists some 51,000 clones; about 88% were seen once. The CDR3 runs to 18 residues. The J segment lost 4 bases and the V segment lost 1 base, leaving 7 bases of the junction unmatched. Germline lookup yields CDR1 SGHVS and CDR2 FQNEAQ. This receptor was taken from a man aged 45-60 years with active COVID-19. The V call is TRBV7-8, the J call TRBJ2-3, with 14 bases fitting TRBD2. Sequencing input: peripheral blood. CDR3 region: CASSLGLAGGPWADTQYF. Here the CDR3 DNA reads TGTGCCAGCAGCTTAGGACTAGCGGGGGGGCCATGGGCAGATACGCAGTATTTT.